Listed here are 9 T cell receptor beta chains from one sample, sequenced in a study of cytomegalovirus exposure and HLA in healthy donors. PCR primers comprised 60 Vbeta and 13 Jbeta primers. TCRdb's table, derived via immunoSEQ multiplex PCR, lists solely in-frame clones and lacks some. This sample has some 170,000 clones, with roughly 80% found just once. The material sequenced was PBMCs. The receptors were sampled from a woman between 25 and 40 years old in good health and CMV-seropositive.

The chain employs TRBV10-2 and TRBJ2-5; TRBD1 might be the D (6 bases). V lost 5 bases and J lost 5, with 12 bases in between. The CDR3 extends over 13 amino acids. CDR1 is WSHSY, CDR2 SAAADI, per germline. The CDR3 loop is CASSSGGGETQYF. The CDR3 region has the DNA TGCGCCAGCAGTTCTGGGGGCGGGGAGACCCAGTACTTC.

The chain links TRBV30 to TRBJ2-1; 11 bases are shared with TRBD2. The CDR3 runs 14 residues. V lost 5 bases and J lost 4; bases outside the gene matches: 4. The germline gives CDR1 GTSNPN, CDR2 SVGIG (reference sequence). The CDR3 nucleotides are TGTGCCTGGGATGGACTAGCGGGTTACAATGAGCAGTTCTTC. It encodes CAWDGLAGYNEQFF.

This chain connects TRBV28 to TRBJ2-7, with D perhaps TRBD2 (6 bases). V lost 7 bases to trimming and J lost 0 bases, with 16 bases between them. CDR3 length equals 15 residues. Germline V gives CDR1 MDHEN, CDR2 SYDVKM. For the CDR3, the DNA is TGTGCCAGCATAACCGGGTGGAGGGTCTCCTACGAGCAGTACTTC. Translated: CASITGWRVSYEQYF.

This clone was detected only a few times. The chain carries TRBV11-2 and TRBJ2-7; unclear D gene. Germline lookup yields CDR1 SGHAT and CDR2 FQNNGV. The ends were cut back, 4 bases at V and 4 bases at J, with 11 bases in the middle. This CDR3 has 13 residues. CDR3 in DNA: TGTGCCAGCAGCTCCTCTACAGCTTACGAGCAGTACTTC. Protein sequence: CASSSSTAYEQYF.

The V and J genes are TRBV6-6 and TRBJ2-1; the match to TRBD2 covers 8 bases. Germline V gene sequence: CDR1 MNHNY, CDR2 SVGAGI (reference sequence). This CDR3 has 13 amino acids. Germline trimming cut 8 bases from V and 8 bases from J; bases unmatched to any gene: 8. This CDR3 reads CASGRGVRDEQFF. As DNA, the CDR3 is TGTGCCAGCGGGCGGGGGGTTAGGGATGAGCAGTTCTTC.

In its sample, this clone was seen a few times. V is TRBV6-5 and J is TRBJ2-7, with 8 bases lining up with TRBD1. This CDR3 comprises 15 residues. Germline V gene data show CDR1 as MNHEY and CDR2 as SVGAGI. With V trimmed by 5 bases and J by 7 bases, 13 bases remained unmatched. Here the CDR3 DNA reads TGTGCCAGCAGTCGCAAGACAGGGGCCGTCTCTGAGCAGTACTTC. Translated: CASSRKTGAVSEQYF.

The chain links TRBV5-6 to TRBJ1-2; 7 positions agree with TRBD1. The CDR3 is 14 residues long. The trim removed 4 bases at V and 0 bases at J, leaving 3 bases unmatched. The germline gives CDR1 SGHDT, CDR2 YYEEEE. The CDR3 nucleotides read TGTGCCAGCAGCACCGGGACAGCTAACTATGGCTACACCTTC. It specifies CASSTGTANYGYTF.

The J gene is TRBJ1-2, the V gene TRBV5-1; 11 bases align to TRBD1. CDR1 is SGHRS and CDR2 is YFSETQ in the germline V gene. The V segment lost 1 base and the J segment 6 bases; nucleotides outside the gene matches: 5. CDR3 length: 15 amino acids. This CDR3 reads CASSLPGQGADGYTF. Here the CDR3 DNA reads TGCGCCAGCAGCTTGCCCGGACAGGGGGCTGATGGCTACACCTTC. Full variable domain (rest looked up from reference TRBV5-1 and TRBJ1-2): KAGVTQTPRYLIKTRGQQVTLSCSPISGHRSVSWYQQTPGQGLQFLFEYFSETQRNKGNFPGRFSGRQFSNSRSEMNVSTLELGDSALYLCASSLPGQGADGYTFGSGTRLTVV.

The chain employs TRBV5-1 and TRBJ2-7; 7 bases are shared with TRBD1. Germline loops: CDR1 SGHRS, CDR2 YFSETQ. The CDR3 contains 14 residues. Trimming removed 3 bases from V and 3 bases from J; junction bases left unmatched: 6. DNA of the CDR3: TGCGCCAGCAGCTCTCCACAGGGGAGCTACGAGCAGTACTTC. Translation gives CASSSPQGSYEQYF. The full variable domain, rest sourced from reference TRBV5-1 and TRBJ2-7, is KAGVTQTPRYLIKTRGQQVTLSCSPISGHRSVSWYQQTPGQGLQFLFEYFSETQRNKGNFPGRFSGRQFSNSRSEMNVSTLELGDSALYLCASSSPQGSYEQYFGPGTRLTVT.